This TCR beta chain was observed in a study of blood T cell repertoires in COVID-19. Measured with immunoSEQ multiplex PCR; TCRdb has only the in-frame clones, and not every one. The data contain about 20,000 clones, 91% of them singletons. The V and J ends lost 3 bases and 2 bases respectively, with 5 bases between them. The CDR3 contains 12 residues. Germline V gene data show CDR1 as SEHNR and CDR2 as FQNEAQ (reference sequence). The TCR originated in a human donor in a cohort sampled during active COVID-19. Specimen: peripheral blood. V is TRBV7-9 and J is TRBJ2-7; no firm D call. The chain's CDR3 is CASSFDTYEQYV. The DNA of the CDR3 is TGTGCCAGCAGCTTTGACACCTACGAGCAGTACGTC.